A selection of T cell receptor beta chains follows, all from one sample in a study of blood T cell repertoires in COVID-19. The repertoire was sequenced with immunoSEQ multiplex PCR; TCRdb's copy has only in-frame clones and lacks some. This sample yields approximately 40,000 clones, of which 90% are seen a single time; roughly 6.1% belongs to the top ten. The sequencing sample was made of peripheral blood. The origin of the receptors is a human donor in a cohort sampled during active COVID-19. Both conserved end residues are part of each CDR3. D genes are given only for firm matches. Clone size, where shown, is once, few, many, or a class for clones that have expanded.

CDR3 length	clone size	J gene	D gene	V gene	CDR3 DNA	CDR3 protein
17	-	TRBJ1-2	-	TRBV4-1	TGCGCCAGCAGCCAAGAACAGCAACAAACACCTAACTATGGCTACACCTTC	CASSQEQQQTPNYGYTF
15	-	TRBJ2-7	TRBD1	TRBV28	TGTGCCAGCAGTGAGGGACAGCTACGCTCCTACGAGCAGTACTTC	CASSEGQLRSYEQYF
13	-	TRBJ1-1	-	TRBV7-3	TGTGCCAGCAGCTTCTACCAGAACACTGAAGCTTTCTTT	CASSFYQNTEAFF
16	once	TRBJ2-3	TRBD2	TRBV24-1	TGTGCCACCAGTGACCCGGGACTAGCGTTCGCAGATACGCAGTATTTT	CATSDPGLAFADTQYF
13	once	TRBJ1-1	-	TRBV7-3	TGTGCCAGCAGCGTAGACAGGAACACTGAAGCTTTCTTT	CASSVDRNTEAFF
15	-	TRBJ2-1	-	TRBV9	TGTGCCAGCAGCATCATGCAGGACAGAAACAATGAGCAGTTCTTC	CASSIMQDRNNEQFF
12	-	TRBJ2-1	TRBD1	TRBV12-3/TRBV12-4	TGTGCCAGCAGCGGACAGGGCGGTGAGCAGTTCTTC	CASSGQGGEQFF
14	-	TRBJ2-7	TRBD1	TRBV11-3	TGTGCCAGCAGCTCGGGACAGGGATCCTACGAGCAGTACTTC	CASSSGQGSYEQYF
14	-	TRBJ2-7	TRBD2	TRBV6-5	TGTGCCAGCAGTTACCCCGGACTAGGGAACGAGCAGTACTTC	CASSYPGLGNEQYF
12	-	TRBJ2-7	-	TRBV25-1	TGTGCCAGCAGTACAGGGTCCTACGAGCAGTACTTC	CASSTGSYEQYF
14	-	TRBJ1-3	-	TRBV6-5	TGTGCCAGCAGTTACTCTCCTGTCGGAAACACCATATATTTT	CASSYSPVGNTIYF
13	-	TRBJ2-7	-	TRBV7-2	TGTGCCAGCAGCTTATCCCCCCCCGGGGAGCAGTACTTC	CASSLSPPGEQYF
15	-	TRBJ1-3	-	TRBV5-4	TGTGCCAGCAGCTTGAGCCAGGGCTCTGGAAACACCATATATTTT	CASSLSQGSGNTIYF
14	-	TRBJ2-2	TRBD2	TRBV16	TGTGCCAGCAGCCAATCGTCCAGCGGGAGAGGGCTGTTTTTT	CASSQSSSGRGLFF
16	-	TRBJ1-1	TRBD1	TRBV5-1	TGCGCCAGCAGTTATGACAGGGGGCCTTTGAACACTGAAGCTTTCTTT	CASSYDRGPLNTEAFF
14	-	TRBJ1-2	TRBD1	TRBV2	TGTGCCAGCAGCCAACAGGGGGGAGACTATGGCTACACCTTC	CASSQQGGDYGYTF
15	-	TRBJ1-1	TRBD1	TRBV29-1	TGCAGCGTGGGGACAGGGGGACCTATCTCCACTGAAGCTTTCTTT	CSVGTGGPISTEAFF
18	-	TRBJ1-5	TRBD1	TRBV6-2/TRBV6-3	TGTGCCAGCAGTTACTCGACGGGACAGGAGTATAGCAATCAGCCCCAGCATTTT	CASSYSTGQEYSNQPQHF
14	-	TRBJ2-7	TRBD1	TRBV6-5	TGTGCCAGCAGCTTGACAGGGACGACCTACGAGCAGTACTTC	CASSLTGTTYEQYF
15	-	TRBJ2-3	TRBD1	TRBV4-1	TGCGCCAGCAGCCAAGGACAGGGAACTACAGATACGCAGTATTTT	CASSQGQGTTDTQYF
14	-	TRBJ2-3	-	TRBV27	TGTGCCAGCAGTTTGCAGCGGACCACAGATACGCAGTATTTT	CASSLQRTTDTQYF
17	-	TRBJ2-5	TRBD2	TRBV11-3	TGTGCCAGCAGCCCAGGACCCGAGCGGGAGGATGGGGAGACCCAGTACTTC	CASSPGPEREDGETQYF
13	-	TRBJ1-2	TRBD1	TRBV11-2	TGTGCCAGCAGCACACAGGGGGTAGGGGGCTACACCTTC	CASSTQGVGGYTF
15	-	TRBJ2-7	TRBD2	TRBV7-9	TGTGCCAGCAGCCCCCCGGCTAGCGGCTCCCACGAGCAGTACTTC	CASSPPASGSHEQYF